This is a list of T cell receptor beta chains from one sample in a study of read filtering for tumor transcriptome and immune sequencing. TCRdb ran MiXCR on the reads and lists one entry per CDR3 protein. The sample lists 65,000 or so distinct CDR3 sequences, roughly 19% occurring once. Sequencing was carried out using a population of CD138-negative cells sorted from bone marrow. These receptors originate from a donor aged 40 or over with multiple myeloma. Each CDR3 is given with its conserved first and last residue. D genes are given only for firm matches. Clone size is shown for a subset of rows, as once, few, many or a class of expanded clone.

>many|TRBV20-1|-|TRBJ2-7
TGCAGTGCTAGAGATGTTCCCTCTCCCTACGAGCAGTACTTC
CSARDVPSPYEQYF
>many|TRBV29-1|TRBD2|TRBJ2-1
TGCAGCGCTGGACTAGCGGGTATCTCCTACAATGAGCAGTTCTTC
CSAGLAGISYNEQFF
>many|TRBV2|-|TRBJ1-5
TGTGCCAGTGGTGATAGCAATCAGCCCCAGCATTTT
CASGDSNQPQHF
>many|TRBV20-1|TRBD1|TRBJ2-2
TGCAGTGTCGTTCAGGGGGTCGGGGAGCTGTTTTTT
CSVVQGVGELFF
>many|TRBV20-1|-|TRBJ1-2
TGCAGTGCTAGGTCAGGACTTAACTATGGCTACACCTTC
CSARSGLNYGYTF
>-|TRBV7-6|TRBD1|TRBJ2-3
TGTGCCAGCAGCGTACGACCCCGGGACAGGGGGCGCTTGGATACGCAGTATTTT
CASSVRPRDRGRLDTQYF
>many|TRBV7-9|-|TRBJ1-2
TGTGCCAGCAGCTTATTGGGGACAAGGCAGGATGGCTACACCTTC
CASSLLGTRQDGYTF
>many|TRBV28|TRBD1|TRBJ2-7
TGTGCCAGCAGTTCCCCCCGGACAGGGGGCATGGGGTACTTC
CASSSPRTGGMGYF
>many|TRBV5-1|TRBD1|TRBJ2-1
TGCGCCAGCAGCCCCTCAGGGGGCTCTCACAATGAGCAGTTCTTC
CASSPSGGSHNEQFF
>many|TRBV5-1|TRBD2|TRBJ2-3
TGCGCCAGCAGCTTGGACGGGGGGGTCACAGATACGCAGTATTTT
CASSLDGGVTDTQYF
>many|TRBV7-9|-|TRBJ2-1
TGTGCCAGCAGTTATATACTAGAAGGGACCAATGAGCAGTTCTTC
CASSYILEGTNEQFF
>many|TRBV7-8|-|TRBJ1-1
TGTGCCAGCAGCACCCGACACTCGAACACTGAAGCTTTCTTT
CASSTRHSNTEAFF
>-|TRBV7-3|-|TRBJ2-2
TGTGCCAGCAGCCCACGCGTTACCGGGGAGCTGTTTTTT
CASSPRVTGELFF
>many|TRBV4-1|-|TRBJ1-2
TGCGCCAGCAGCCAGATTGACAAGGCTAACTATGGCTACACCTTC
CASSQIDKANYGYTF
>few|TRBV2|-|TRBJ2-4
TGTGCCAGCAGTATGCAGACTGCCAAAAACATTCAGTACTTC
CASSMQTAKNIQYF
>many|TRBV20-1|-|TRBJ1-6
TGCAGTGCCCCCGCCCTGGGCAGGGCCGAGAATAATTCACCCCTCCACTTT
CSAPALGRAENNSPLHF
>-|TRBV5-4|TRBD1|TRBJ2-2
TGTGCCTGCAGCCTTCGGACAGGGGGCACCGGGGAGTTGTTTTTT
CACSLRTGGTGELFF
>many|TRBV20-1|TRBD2|TRBJ2-3
TGCAGTGCTGCGGGAGGGGCAGATACGCAGTATTTT
CSAAGGADTQYF
>many|TRBV29-1|TRBD1|TRBJ2-5
TGCAGCGTTGATGACGACAGGGGGGCTCGGACCCAGTACTTC
CSVDDDRGARTQYF
>many|TRBV3-1|-|TRBJ1-3
TGTGCCAGCAGCCTCGGGGGGGTCGGAAACACCATATATTTT
CASSLGGVGNTIYF
>many|TRBV10-3|-|TRBJ2-6
TGTGCCATCAGTGAGTGGGGGAACTCTGGGGCCAACGTCCTGACTTTC
CAISEWGNSGANVLTF
>many|TRBV4-1|-|TRBJ1-5
TGCGCCAGCAGCCAAGAGGCCGGGGGTAGCAATCAGCCCCAGCATTTT
CASSQEAGGSNQPQHF
>medium-sized|TRBV20-1|TRBD1|TRBJ2-1
TGCAGTGCTGCCGACAGGGGTGATGAGCAGTTCTTC
CSAADRGDEQFF
>many|TRBV7-2|-|TRBJ2-5
TGTGCCAGCAGCCCCCTAGAGACCCAGTACTTC
CASSPLETQYF
>many|TRBV6-5|-|TRBJ2-3
TGTGCCAGCAGAACTACAGCCTACACAGATACGCAGTATTTT
CASRTTAYTDTQYF
>many|TRBV5-1|TRBD1|TRBJ1-1
TGCGCCAGCAGCTCACAGGGGGCGAGGGAAGCTTTCTTT
CASSSQGAREAFF
>many|TRBV5-5|TRBD2|TRBJ2-7
TGTGCCAGCAGCCCGATGACTAGCGGGATCCATTACGAGCAGTACTTC
CASSPMTSGIHYEQYF
>many|TRBV6-2/TRBV6-3|TRBD2|TRBJ2-7
TGTGCCAGCAGTTACCTCGCTAGCGGGAGTCTAGAGTACTTC
CASSYLASGSLEYF
>many|TRBV3-1|-|TRBJ2-2
TGTGCCAGCAGCCTAGTGAGAGCCGGGGAGCTGTTTTTT
CASSLVRAGELFF
>-|TRBV11-2|-|TRBJ1-2
TGTGCCAGCAGCCTCCTTTCCGGAGCAGAGTATGGCTACACCTTC
CASSLLSGAEYGYTF
>many|TRBV27|-|TRBJ1-5
TGTGCCAGCAGTTCCTCCCCGTTTCAGCCCCAGCATTTT
CASSSSPFQPQHF
>many|TRBV19|TRBD1|TRBJ2-1
TGTGCCAGTAGTTTGGAACCGGGACAGGGGGTCCCGGAGCAGTTCTTC
CASSLEPGQGVPEQFF
>many|TRBV29-1|-|TRBJ1-2
TGCAGCGTTGTTTACGAAGGGGCCCGCGGCTACACCTTC
CSVVYEGARGYTF
>-|TRBV6-4|TRBD1|TRBJ1-2
TGTGCCAGCCGCCCAAAGGGGGCTCGAGCGGGAGGCTACACCTTC
CASRPKGARAGGYTF
>many|TRBV5-1|-|TRBJ2-7
TGCGCCAGCAGCCCGGTCCCCAGGGGGGACGAGCAGTACTTC
CASSPVPRGDEQYF
>many|TRBV20-1|-|TRBJ2-7
TGCAGTGCTTCGGACGTTTTATACGAGCAGTACTTC
CSASDVLYEQYF
>few|TRBV7-2|-|TRBJ2-7
TGTGCCAGCAGCTTGGGACTGATGAACTACGAGCAGTACTTC
CASSLGLMNYEQYF
>many|TRBV4-1|-|TRBJ2-7
TGCGCCAGCAGCCAAGGATCCGGGAACCCGTACGAGCAGTACTTC
CASSQGSGNPYEQYF
>many|TRBV21-1|-|TRBJ2-1
TGTGCCAGCAGCAACCCTCCGGGACGAGACAATGAGCAGTTCTTC
CASSNPPGRDNEQFF
>many|TRBV6-4|-|TRBJ2-3
TGTGCCAGCAGCCTCGACCGTAGCGGTACGCAGTATTTT
CASSLDRSGTQYF
>many|TRBV5-1|-|TRBJ2-1
TGCGCCAGCAGCCAACCCGGGACACCAGAGATCTCCTACAATGAGCAGTTCTTC
CASSQPGTPEISYNEQFF
>-|TRBV10-1|TRBD1|TRBJ2-1
TGCGCCACAAACCGGGACAGGGGACATGAGCAGTTCTTC
CATNRDRGHEQFF
>few|TRBV5-1|-|TRBJ2-5
TGCGCCAGCAGCTTGCAGGGCTCCGGGGCGACCCAGTACTTC
CASSLQGSGATQYF
>many|TRBV12-3/TRBV12-4|-|TRBJ2-6
TGTGCCAGCAGTTTATCGCAGGGCGGGGCTGGGGCCAACGTCCTGACTTTC
CASSLSQGGAGANVLTF